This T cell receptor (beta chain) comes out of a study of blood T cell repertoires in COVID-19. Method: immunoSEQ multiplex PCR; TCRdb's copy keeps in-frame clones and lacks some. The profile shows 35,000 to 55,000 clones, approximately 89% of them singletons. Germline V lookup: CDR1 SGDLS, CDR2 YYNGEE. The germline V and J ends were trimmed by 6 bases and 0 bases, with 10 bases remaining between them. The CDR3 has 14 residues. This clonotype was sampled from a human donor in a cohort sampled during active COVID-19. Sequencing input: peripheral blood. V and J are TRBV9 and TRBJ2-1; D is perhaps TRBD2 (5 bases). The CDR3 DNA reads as TGTGCCAGCAACTCTGGGAGCTCCTACAATGAGCAGTTCTTC. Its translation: CASNSGSSYNEQFF.